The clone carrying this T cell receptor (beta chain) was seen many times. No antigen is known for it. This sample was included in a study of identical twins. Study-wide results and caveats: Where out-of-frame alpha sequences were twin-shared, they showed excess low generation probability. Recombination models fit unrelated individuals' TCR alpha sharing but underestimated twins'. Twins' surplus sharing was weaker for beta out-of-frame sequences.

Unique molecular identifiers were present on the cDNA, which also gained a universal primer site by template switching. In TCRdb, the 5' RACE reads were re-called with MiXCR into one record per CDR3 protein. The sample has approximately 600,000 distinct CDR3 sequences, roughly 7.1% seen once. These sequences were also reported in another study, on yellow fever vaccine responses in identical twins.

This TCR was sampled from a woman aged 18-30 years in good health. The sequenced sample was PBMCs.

As DNA, the CDR3 is TGCAGCGTTGAAACGGCGGCGGGATTTCTCCGGGGGGAGCTGTTTTTT. This sequence encodes CSVETAAGFLRGELFF. The rearrangement uses TRBV29-1 and TRBJ2-2; D possibly corresponds to TRBD2 (6 bases). Germline assignment: CDR1 SQVTM and CDR2 ANQGSEA. The CDR3 is made up of 16 amino acids. V lost 2 bases, J lost 8 bases, and 21 bases lay in between.